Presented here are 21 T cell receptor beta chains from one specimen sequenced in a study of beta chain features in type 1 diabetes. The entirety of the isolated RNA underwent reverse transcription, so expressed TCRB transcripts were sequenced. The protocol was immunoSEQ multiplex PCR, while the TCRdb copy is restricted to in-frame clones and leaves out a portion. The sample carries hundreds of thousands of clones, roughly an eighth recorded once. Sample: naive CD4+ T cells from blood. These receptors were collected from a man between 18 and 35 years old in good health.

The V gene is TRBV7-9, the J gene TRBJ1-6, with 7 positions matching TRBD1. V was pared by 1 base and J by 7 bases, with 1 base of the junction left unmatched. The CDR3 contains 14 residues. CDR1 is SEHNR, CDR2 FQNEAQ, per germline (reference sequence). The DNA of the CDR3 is TGTGCCAGCAGCTTAGAACAGGGGAATTCACCCCTCCACTTT. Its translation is CASSLEQGNSPLHF.

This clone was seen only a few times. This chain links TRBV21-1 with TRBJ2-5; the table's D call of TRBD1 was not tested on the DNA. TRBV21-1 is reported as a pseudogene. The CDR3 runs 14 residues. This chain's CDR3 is CASSKGAGLETQYF. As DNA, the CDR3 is TGTGCCAGCAGCAAAGGGGCAGGGCTGGAGACCCAGTACTTC.

The CDR3 is CASSFLGPYAGYTF. Here the CDR3 DNA reads TGTGCCAGCAGTTTTTTGGGGCCGTACGCGGGCTACACCTTC. The chain carries TRBV28 and TRBJ1-2, with a possible D match to TRBD1 (5 bases). CDR1 is MDHEN, CDR2 SYDVKM, per germline. Trimming took off 3 bases at V and 8 bases at J, with 16 bases between the two ends. The CDR3 is made up of 14 amino acids.

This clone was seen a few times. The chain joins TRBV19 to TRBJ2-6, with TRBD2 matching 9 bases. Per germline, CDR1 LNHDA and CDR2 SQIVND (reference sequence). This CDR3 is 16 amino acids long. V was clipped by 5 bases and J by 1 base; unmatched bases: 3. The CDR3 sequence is CASSLRGGSGANVLTF. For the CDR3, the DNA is TGTGCCAGTAGTTTGCGGGGGGGATCTGGGGCCAACGTCCTGACTTTC.

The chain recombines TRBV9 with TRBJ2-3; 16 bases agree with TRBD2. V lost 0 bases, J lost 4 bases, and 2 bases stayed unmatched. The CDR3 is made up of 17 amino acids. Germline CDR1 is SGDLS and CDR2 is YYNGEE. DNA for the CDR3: TGTGCCAGCAGCGTAGAAGGGACTAGCGGGGGGGCAGATACGCAGTATTTT. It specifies CASSVEGTSGGADTQYF.

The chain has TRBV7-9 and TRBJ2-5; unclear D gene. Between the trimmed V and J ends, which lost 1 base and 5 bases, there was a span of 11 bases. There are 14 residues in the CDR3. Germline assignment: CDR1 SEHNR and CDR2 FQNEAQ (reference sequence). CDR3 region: CASSLGVSVETQYF. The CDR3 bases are TGTGCCAGCAGCTTAGGAGTGTCCGTGGAGACCCAGTACTTC.

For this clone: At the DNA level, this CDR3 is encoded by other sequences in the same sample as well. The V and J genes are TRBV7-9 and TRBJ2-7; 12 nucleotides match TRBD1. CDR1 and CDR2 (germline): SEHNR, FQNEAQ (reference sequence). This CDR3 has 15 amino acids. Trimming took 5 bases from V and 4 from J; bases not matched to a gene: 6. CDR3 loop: CASSLGQGARYEQYF. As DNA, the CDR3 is TGTGCCAGCAGCCTGGGACAGGGGGCACGATACGAGCAGTACTTC.

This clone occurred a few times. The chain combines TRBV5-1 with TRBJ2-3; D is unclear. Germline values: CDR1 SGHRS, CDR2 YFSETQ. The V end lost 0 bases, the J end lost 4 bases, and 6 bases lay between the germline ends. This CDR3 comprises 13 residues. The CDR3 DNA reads TGCGCCAGCAGCTTGGCTCGGGCAGATACGCAGTATTTT. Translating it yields CASSLARADTQYF.

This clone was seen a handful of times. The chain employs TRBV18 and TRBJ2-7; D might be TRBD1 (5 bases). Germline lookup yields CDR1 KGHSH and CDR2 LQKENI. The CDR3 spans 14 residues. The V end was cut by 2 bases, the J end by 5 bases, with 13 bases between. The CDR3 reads CASSPSQGSDEQYF. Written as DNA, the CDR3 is TGTGCCAGCTCACCATCTCAGGGATCAGACGAGCAGTACTTC.

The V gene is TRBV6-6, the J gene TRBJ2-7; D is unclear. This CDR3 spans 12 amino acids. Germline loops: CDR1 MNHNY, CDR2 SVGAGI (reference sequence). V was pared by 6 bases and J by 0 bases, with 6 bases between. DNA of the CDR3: TGTGCCAGCAGGGCCTTCTCCTACGAGCAGTACTTC. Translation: CASRAFSYEQYF.

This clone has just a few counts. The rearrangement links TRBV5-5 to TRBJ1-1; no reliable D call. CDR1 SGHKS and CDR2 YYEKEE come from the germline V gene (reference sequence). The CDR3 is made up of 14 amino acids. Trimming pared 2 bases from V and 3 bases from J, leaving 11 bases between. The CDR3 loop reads CASSFLSLDTEAFF. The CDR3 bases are TGTGCCAGCAGCTTTCTCTCTCTAGACACTGAAGCTTTCTTT.

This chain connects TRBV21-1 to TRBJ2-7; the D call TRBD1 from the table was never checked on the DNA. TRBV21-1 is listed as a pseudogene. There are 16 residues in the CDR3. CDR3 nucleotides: TGTGCCAGCAGCAAAGTCTATCCAGGGCTGACCTACGAGCAGTACTTC. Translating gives CASSKVYPGLTYEQYF.

CDR3 nucleotide sequence: TGTGCCAGCAGTTTGAGCCCCGGGGAGCTGTTTTTT. Translating gives CASSLSPGELFF. The chain employs TRBV28 and TRBJ2-2; D not certain. The CDR3 is 12 residues long. CDR1 and CDR2 (germline): MDHEN, SYDVKM. The ends were cut back, 3 bases at V and 6 bases at J, with 5 bases in the middle.

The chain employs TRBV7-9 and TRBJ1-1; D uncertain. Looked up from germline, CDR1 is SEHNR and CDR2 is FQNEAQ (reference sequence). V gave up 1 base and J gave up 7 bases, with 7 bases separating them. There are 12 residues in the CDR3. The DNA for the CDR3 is TGTGCCAGCAGCTTAGTTATCTTTGAAGCTTTCTTT. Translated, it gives CASSLVIFEAFF.

CDR3 DNA sequence: TGCGCCAGCAGCCAAGGACAGAGGGGGGCCAACGTCCTGACTTTC. This codes for CASSQGQRGANVLTF. V and J are TRBV4-1 and TRBJ2-6, with D maybe TRBD1 (5 bases). The V end was cut by 1 base, the J end by 4 bases, with 8 bases between. The CDR3 sequence is 15 residues long. Germline assignment: CDR1 MGHRA and CDR2 YSYEKL.

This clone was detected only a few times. The CDR3 is CASSPRGTGELFF. DNA for the CDR3: TGTGCCAGCAGTCCCAGGGGAACCGGGGAGCTGTTTTTT. V gene TRBV25-1 combines with J gene TRBJ2-2, with D tentatively TRBD1 (6 bases). The CDR3 is made up of 13 amino acids. The ends were cut back, 5 bases at V and 5 bases at J, with 9 bases in the middle. Germline V gene sequence: CDR1 MGHDK, CDR2 SYGVNS.

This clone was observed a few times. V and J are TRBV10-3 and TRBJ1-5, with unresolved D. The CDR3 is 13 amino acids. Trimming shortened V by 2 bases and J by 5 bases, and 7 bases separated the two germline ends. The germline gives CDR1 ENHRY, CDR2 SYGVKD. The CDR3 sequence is CAISEAEYQPQHF. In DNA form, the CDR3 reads TGTGCCATCAGTGAGGCGGAATATCAGCCCCAGCATTTT.

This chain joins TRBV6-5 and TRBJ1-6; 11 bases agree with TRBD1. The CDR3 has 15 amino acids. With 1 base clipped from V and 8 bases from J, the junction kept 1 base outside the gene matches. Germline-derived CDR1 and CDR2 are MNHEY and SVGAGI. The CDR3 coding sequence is TGTGCCAGCAGTTACTGGGGACAGGGGGATTCACCCCTCCACTTT. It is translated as CASSYWGQGDSPLHF.

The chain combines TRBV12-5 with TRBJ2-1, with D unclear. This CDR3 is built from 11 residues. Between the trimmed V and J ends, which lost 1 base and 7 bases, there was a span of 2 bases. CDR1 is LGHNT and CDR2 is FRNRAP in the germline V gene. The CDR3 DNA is TGTGCTAGTGGTTTGGCTAATGAGCAGTTCTTC. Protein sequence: CASGLANEQFF.

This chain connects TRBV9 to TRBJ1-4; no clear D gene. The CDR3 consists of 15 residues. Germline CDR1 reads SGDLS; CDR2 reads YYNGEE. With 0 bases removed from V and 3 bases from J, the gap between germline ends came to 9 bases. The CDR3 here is CASSVAPGSNEKLFF. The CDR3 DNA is TGTGCCAGCAGCGTAGCTCCGGGATCTAATGAAAAACTGTTTTTT.

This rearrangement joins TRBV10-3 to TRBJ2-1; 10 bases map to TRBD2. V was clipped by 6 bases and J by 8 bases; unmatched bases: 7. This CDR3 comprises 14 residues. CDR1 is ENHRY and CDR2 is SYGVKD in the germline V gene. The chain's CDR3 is CAIRSGRANDEQFF. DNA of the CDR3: TGTGCCATCAGAAGCGGGAGGGCCAACGATGAGCAGTTCTTC.